The 14 T cell receptor beta chains in this list originate from one sample, sequenced in a study of T cells in Graves' hyperthyroidism and ophthalmopathy (dated by TCRdb to about 2019). Libraries were made using multiplex PCR. Sequencing used an Illumina HiSeq 2000. Amplification of TCR beta CDR3 regions was carried out from RNA transcripts. For the first round of RT-PCR on the TCR CDR3, the HTBI primer set was used together with the Qiagen OneStep RT-PCR kit. TCRdb reworked the public reads: Q25 trimming with fastp, MiXCR clone assembly, productive beta chains retained. Here each entry gathers all rows of one CDR3 protein and keeps the most common genes and DNA. The sample table holds tens of thousands of distinct CDR3 sequences, of which about half were seen once. The ten largest clones add up to roughly 10% of the sample. The source material was blood. The receptors stem from a woman in her fifties or sixties with Graves' ophthalmopathy.

Ten or more counts support this clonotype. This chain links TRBV15 with TRBJ2-5, with 8 positions matching TRBD2. V lost 5 bases, J lost 1 base, and 18 bases stayed unmatched. The CDR3 extends over 19 amino acids. Per germline, CDR1 LNHNV and CDR2 YYDKDF (reference sequence). For the CDR3, the DNA is TGTGCCACCAGCCCGGGCTTGGCGGGGGGCCCTACGATCCAAGAGACCCAGTACTTC. Protein sequence: CATSPGLAGGPTIQETQYF.

This clonotype was detected ten times or more. The chain is built from TRBV4-1 and TRBJ1-6; D remains unclear. This CDR3 is 15 amino acids long. V gave up 2 bases and J gave up 5 bases, with 10 bases separating them. CDR1 MGHRA and CDR2 YSYEKL come from the germline V gene. CDR3 DNA: TGCGCCAGCAGCCAAATCAAGGTAGATAATTCACCCCTCCACTTT. Protein sequence: CASSQIKVDNSPLHF.

This clonotype was detected ten times or more. The chain links TRBV5-1 to TRBJ1-4; 9 positions agree with TRBD1. J gave up 5 bases and V 1 base, and 0 bases lay outside the gene matches. The germline CDR1 and CDR2 sequences are SGHRS and YFSETQ. The CDR3 runs 14 residues. This CDR3 is CASSLTGGNEKLFF. The CDR3 bases are TGCGCCAGCAGCTTGACAGGGGGCAATGAAAAACTGTTTTTT.

The sample holds many counts of this clonotype. The chain links TRBV10-1 to TRBJ2-5; 10 bases are a match to TRBD1. Unmatched junction bases numbered 14, after V lost 9 bases and J lost 7 bases. The germline V gene encodes CDR1 WNHNN and CDR2 SYGVQD (reference sequence). This CDR3 contains 15 residues. CDR3 sequence (DNA): TGCGCCAGGGACCCGGGACAGGGGCTGAAGGGGACCCAGTACTTC. Its protein product is CARDPGQGLKGTQYF.

Sample share makes this clonotype medium-sized (0.01 to 0.1%). The chain carries TRBV20-1 and TRBJ1-2; D is unclear. The CDR3 totals 13 residues. V lost 3 bases, J lost 0 bases, and 8 bases lay in between. Per germline, CDR1 DFQATT and CDR2 SNEGSKA (reference sequence). CDR3 sequence reads: CSARPRSNYGYTF. CDR3 DNA sequence: TGCAGTGCTAGGCCCAGATCTAACTATGGCTACACCTTC.

On this clonotype itself: Here the CDR3 omits its conserved ending phenylalanine or tryptophan, so a read error is the likely source. The chain recombines TRBV7-2 with TRBJ2-1, with D tentatively TRBD1 (5 bases). The CDR3 runs 16 residues. The germline CDR1 and CDR2 sequences are SGHTA and FQGNSA. The V end lost 1 base, the J end lost 3 bases, and 13 bases lay between the germline ends. The CDR3 sequence is CASSLVSGRIYNEQFL. CDR3 nucleotides: TGTGCCAGCAGCTTAGTTTCAGGGCGTATCTACAATGAGCAGTTCTTA.

This clonotype was found many times. V gene TRBV5-1 combines with J gene TRBJ2-1; 13 bases map to TRBD2. V was clipped by 4 bases and J by 3 bases; unmatched bases: 4. The CDR3 spans 16 residues. The germline gives CDR1 SGHRS, CDR2 YFSETQ. In DNA form, the CDR3 reads TGCGCCAGCAGCGCGACTAGCGGGGGGCTCTACAATGAGCAGTTCTTC. Translated, it gives CASSATSGGLYNEQFF.

In this sample, this clonotype turned up many times. The gene calls are TRBV20-1 and TRBJ1-2; D is undetermined. Trimming removed 5 bases from V and 2 bases from J, with 15 bases in between. Germline CDR1 DFQATT, CDR2 SNEGSKA (reference sequence). This CDR3 is 14 amino acids long. DNA for the CDR3: TGCAGTGCTCTCCCCTCAGTCGGAAACTATGGCTACACCTTC. It codes for CSALPSVGNYGYTF.

There are many counts of this clonotype. This chain joins TRBV6-2 or TRBV6-3 and TRBJ1-6; tentatively, D is TRBD1 (6 bases). The CDR3 has 12 residues. V was cut by 11 bases and J by 12 bases, with 17 bases left in between. Germline values: CDR1 MNHEY, CDR2 SVGEGT. The CDR3 reads CAHRQVQGPLHF. The DNA for the CDR3 is TGTGCCCACCGACAGGTCCAAGGACCCCTCCACTTT.

Many counts were recorded for this clonotype. The V call is TRBV7-2, the J call TRBJ2-7, with a weak D call TRBD2 (6 bases). The CDR3 extends over 13 amino acids. Germline CDR1 reads SGHTA; CDR2 reads FQGNSA. The V and J ends lost 3 bases and 10 bases respectively, with 16 bases between them. The CDR3 region is CASSLGPAGLQYF. The CDR3 nucleotides read TGTGCCAGCAGCTTGGGACCGGCGGGACTCCAGTACTTC.

The gene calls are TRBV7-9 and TRBJ2-1, with 11 bases matching TRBD1. The CDR3 loop spans 15 amino acids. CDR1 is SEHNR, CDR2 FQNEAQ, per germline (reference sequence). The ends lost 5 bases at V and 2 bases at J; junction bases unmatched: 2. This CDR3 is CASSRGQGAYNEQFF. In nucleotides, the CDR3 is TGTGCCAGCAGCCGGGGACAGGGGGCCTACAATGAGCAGTTCTTC.

The sample holds one count of this clonotype. This rearrangement joins TRBV5-5 to TRBJ1-5; D is unresolved. Germline assignment: CDR1 SGHKS and CDR2 YYEKEE (reference sequence). This CDR3 spans 13 amino acids. The CDR3 here is CASSRYSNQPQHF. The CDR3 DNA is TGTGCTAGTTCCCGGTATAGCAATCAGCCCCAGCATTTT.

The rearrangement uses TRBV5-4 and TRBJ1-6, with TRBD1 matching over 11 bases. The CDR3 totals 15 residues. V trimming: 4 bases; J trimming: 9 bases; junction bases outside the gene matches: 6. Germline CDR1 is SGHNT and CDR2 is YYREEE (reference sequence). In DNA, the CDR3 is TGTGCCAGCAGCCAGGACAGGGGGCACAGTTCACCCCTCCACTTT. Its translation: CASSQDRGHSSPLHF.

This clonotype has just a few counts. The chain has TRBV19 and TRBJ2-7; D uncertain. Germline V gives CDR1 LNHDA, CDR2 SQIVND (reference sequence). V lost 11 bases and J 0 bases, leaving 11 bases between the germline ends. The CDR3 has 12 residues. For the CDR3, the DNA is TGTGCCGCAGGTGGAAGCTCCTACGAGCAGTACTTC. Its protein is CAAGGSSYEQYF.